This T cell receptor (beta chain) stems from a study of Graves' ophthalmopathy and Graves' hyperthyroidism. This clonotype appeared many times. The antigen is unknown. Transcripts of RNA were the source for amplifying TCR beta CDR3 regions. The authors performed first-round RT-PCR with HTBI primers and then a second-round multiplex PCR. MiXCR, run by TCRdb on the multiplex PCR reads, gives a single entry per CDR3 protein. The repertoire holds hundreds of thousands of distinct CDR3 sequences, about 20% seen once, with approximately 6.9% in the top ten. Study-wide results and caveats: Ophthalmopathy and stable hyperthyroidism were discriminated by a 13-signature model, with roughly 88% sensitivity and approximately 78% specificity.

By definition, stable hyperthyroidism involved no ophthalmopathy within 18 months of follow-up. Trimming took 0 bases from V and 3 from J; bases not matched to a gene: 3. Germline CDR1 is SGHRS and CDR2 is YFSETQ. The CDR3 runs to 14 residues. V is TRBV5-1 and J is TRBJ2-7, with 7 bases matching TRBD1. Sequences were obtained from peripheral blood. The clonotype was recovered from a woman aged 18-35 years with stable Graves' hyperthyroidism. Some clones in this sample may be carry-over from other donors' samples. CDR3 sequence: CASSLEGQYYEQYF. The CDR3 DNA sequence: TGCGCCAGCAGCTTGGAGGGACAGTACTACGAGCAGTACTTC.